The clone carrying this T cell receptor beta chain was picked up many times. Its target is not known. This sample was included in a study of T cells after yellow fever vaccination. Study overall: Fractions low in cell number were prepared with SMART-Seq v4 Ultra Low Input.

5'RACE template switching added a universal primer site and UMIs to TCR cDNA. TCRdb recomputed calls from the 5' RACE reads with MiXCR, one row per CDR3 protein. The top ten hold 15% to 20% of the sample, which has roughly 310,000 distinct CDR3 sequences, 8.7% seen once. Findings and caveats of the study: Just a small share of clonotypes turned up in the CD4 compartment as well as the CD8 compartment. Among primary-vaccination clones, most reappeared after the booster, at about 95% for CD4 and more than 85% for CD8.

The CDR3 totals 13 residues. V was clipped by 6 bases and J by 2 bases; unmatched bases: 4. Germline V CDR1 and CDR2: MNHEY, SVGEGT. The sample was PBMCs, taken on the day of the first yellow fever vaccination. The receptor's source is a young man who received the YFV17D yellow fever vaccine. The chain combines TRBV6-2 or TRBV6-3 with TRBJ2-7; 7 nucleotides agree with TRBD2. This CDR3 is CASRREAPYEQYF. The CDR3 region has the DNA TGTGCCAGCAGACGGGAGGCCCCCTACGAGCAGTACTTC.